One and the same sample provided the 4 T cell receptor beta chains below, sequenced in a study of blood T cell repertoires in COVID-19 (dated by TCRdb to 2019 to 2021). Library construction relied on the immunoSEQ multiplex PCR assay. In its TCRdb copy, this immuneACCESS table keeps in-frame sequences only and misses some clones. Where compared with another copy, unresolved V genes explain less than half of these, and the others have no known cause. For this sample the table gives about 36,000 clones, of which roughly 77% were detected only once. Around two fifths of the sample belongs to the ten largest clones. The sequenced sample was peripheral blood. The source is a human donor in a cohort sampled during active or convalescent COVID-19. The donor label of this sample is uncertain.

The rearrangement uses TRBV9 and TRBJ2-2; 7 bases agree with TRBD2. The CDR3 runs 14 residues. V lost 6 bases and J lost 0; bases outside the gene matches: 2. Germline lookup yields CDR1 SGDLS and CDR2 YYNGEE. The CDR3 nucleotides read TGTGCCAGCAATCGGGAGGCGAACACCGGGGAGCTGTTTTTT. Its translation: CASNREANTGELFF.

This chain connects TRBV5-5 to TRBJ1-6; 8 bases agree with TRBD1. This CDR3 spans 19 amino acids. The germline V gene has CDR1 SGHKS and CDR2 YYEKEE (reference sequence). J lost 0 bases, V lost 1 base, and 9 bases had no gene match. CDR3 residues: CASSLRMTGASSYNSPLHF. The CDR3 DNA sequence: TGTGCCAGCAGCTTGCGAATGACAGGGGCAAGCTCCTATAATTCACCCCTCCACTTT.

This chain uses TRBV4-1 with TRBJ2-3, with 11 bases fitting TRBD2. The CDR3 is 14 amino acids. The V gene's germline CDR1 is MGHRA and CDR2 YSYEKL. J gave up 9 bases and V 5 bases, and 7 bases lay outside the gene matches. CDR3 region: CASSFGSGRDTQYF. CDR3 bases: TGCGCCAGCAGCTTCGGTAGCGGGAGGGACACGCAGTATTTT.

This chain connects TRBV2 to TRBJ1-5; 7 bases are a match to TRBD1. The germline CDR1 and CDR2 sequences are SNHLY and FYNNEI. V trimming: 6 bases; J trimming: 2 bases; junction bases outside the gene matches: 13. The CDR3 runs to 17 residues. CDR3 region: CASREGERGRGNQPQHF. In DNA form, the CDR3 reads TGTGCCAGCAGGGAGGGGGAGAGGGGGCGCGGCAATCAGCCCCAGCATTTT. Full variable domain (outside the CDR3, taken from reference TRBV2 and TRBJ1-5): EPEVTQTPSHQVTQMGQEVILRCVPISNHLYFYWYRQILGQKVEFLVSFYNNEISEKSEIFDDQFSVERPDGSNFTLKIRSTKLEDSAMYFCASREGERGRGNQPQHFGDGTRLSIL.